This entry features one TCR beta chain sequence. This clonotype was observed at least ten times. Its recognized antigen is unknown. Qualities for individual bases were not recorded, and no much larger clone is one base off. The listed sequencing device is Illumina NovaSeq 6000. Using 5'RACE with constant-segment primers, TCRalpha and TCRbeta cDNA libraries were constructed, with sample barcodes and unique molecular identifiers added in the process. RNA was extracted from every sample with Trizol reagent. Library amplification was performed in two PCR steps, and a second sample barcode and Illumina TruSeq adapters were introduced in the second step. Sequencing of libraries was performed on an Illumina NovaSeq with 2 x 150 bp paired-end reads. In the original analysis: Demultiplexing of reads and collapsing into UMI-guided consensus sequences were performed with migec v1.2.7. Using mixcr v2.1.11, UMI consensuses were aligned to TRA and TRB V and J templates and then assembled into clonotypes. A clonotype was counted as expanded or contracted only when both edgeR and NoisET called the clonotype significant, with the noise models trained on biological replicates. For edgeR calls, a false discovery rate-adjusted p below 0.01 and a log2 fold-change threshold of 1 were applied. As an exploratory analysis of dynamics, max-normalized trajectories of the 1000 most abundant clonotypes were examined by PCA with hierarchical clustering. The CD4 or CD8 phenotype of responding clones was assigned using the separately sequenced CD4+ and CD8+ repertoires. Through fastp at Q25 and MiXCR, TCRdb rebuilt clones from the public reads, retaining in-frame beta chains. A single entry per CDR3 protein holds the most common genes and DNA from its merged rows. TCRdb's processing, not the authors' own work, is the source of the V and J calls. This sample has about 200,000 distinct CDR3 sequences in its table, and 9.5% of those were observed once. Clones ranked in the top ten supply 3.5% to 4% of the sample.

This sample is part of a study of T-cell memory formation after mild COVID-19 (dated by TCRdb to the early 2020s). As for the study more broadly: Most TCR sequence clusters were specific to one of the two donors. The cohort was made up of two young adult volunteers, one female and one male, who were previously healthy. T-cell clones expanding and contracting after mild COVID-19 in two donors were tracked by longitudinal TCRalpha and TCRbeta repertoire sequencing.

Study-level results and caveats: Whether the second-wave clones peaking on day 37 were SARS-CoV-2 specific was not confirmed. Contracting CD4+ clones were found mainly in CM and EM memory subsets, while CD8+ clones were enriched in EMRA. Some responding clones were detected in pre-infection memory, which suggested that pre-existing cross-reactive memory T cells had joined the SARS-CoV-2 response. Clones that contracted from day 15 to 85 showed balanced CD4/CD8 phenotypes, whereas a second wave of clones that expanded from day 15 to 37 leaned towards CD4+. The study included only a couple of mild cases, and larger cohorts that include severe cases with pre-infection samples were judged to be necessary.

Per the germline V gene (reference sequence), DFQATT is the CDR1 and SNEGSKA is the CDR2. The CDR3 holds 16 amino acids from the cysteine to the phenylalanine. Here the CDR3 DNA is all that survives: 48 bases in frame from base 1. V drops 1 base and J drops 0 bases, leaving 14 bases in between. PBMCs were isolated by Ficoll-Paque density gradient centrifugation. This receptor chain uses TRBV20-1 and TRBJ2-3; the D gene cannot be resolved reliably. The clonotype originates from a man aged 18 to 29 who had mild COVID-19 (a few samples of this study predate the infection). The sample titles of this study are shuffled in the database, so cell type and time point are left out; the donor was told from shared clones. Specimen: PBMCs or a T cell subset sorted from them (not recorded which). The DNA reads TGCAGTGCTAGAGTAGGTGGCGGTTCTAGCACAGATACGCAGTATTTT. It translates as CSARVGGGSSTDTQYF.